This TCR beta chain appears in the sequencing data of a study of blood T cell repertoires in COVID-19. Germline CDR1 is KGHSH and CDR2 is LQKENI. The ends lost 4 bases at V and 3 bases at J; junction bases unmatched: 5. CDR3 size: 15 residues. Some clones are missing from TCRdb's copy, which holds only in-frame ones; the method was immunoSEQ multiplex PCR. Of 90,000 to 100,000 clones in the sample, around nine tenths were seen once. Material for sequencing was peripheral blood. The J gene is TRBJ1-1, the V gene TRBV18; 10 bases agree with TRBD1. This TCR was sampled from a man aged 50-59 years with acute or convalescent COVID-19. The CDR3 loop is CASSLRTGGDTEAFF. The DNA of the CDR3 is TGTGCCAGCTCACTTCGGACAGGGGGGGACACTGAAGCTTTCTTT.